The text below deals with one TCR beta chain. Some clones are missing from TCRdb's copy, which holds only in-frame ones; the method was immunoSEQ multiplex PCR. The table shows about 98,000 clones, with about 80% occurring only once. The data derive from a study of blood T cell repertoires in COVID-19. The germline V gene has CDR1 SEHNR and CDR2 FQNEAQ (reference sequence). The CDR3 contains 13 residues. Losses at the gene ends were 5 bases for V and 7 bases for J; bases not matched to a gene: 5. The receptor comes from a man aged 60 to 69 with acute or convalescent COVID-19. The source material was peripheral blood. V usage is TRBV7-9 and J usage is TRBJ1-2; 9 bases are shared with TRBD1. CDR3 sequence: CASSRTGGSGYTF. The CDR3 region has the DNA TGTGCCAGCAGCCGAACAGGGGGCTCTGGCTACACCTTC.